What follows are 16 T cell receptor beta chains derived from one specimen sequenced in a study of OX40 agonist ivuxolimab in advanced cancers. Libraries were prepared through the immunoSEQ multiplex PCR assay. TCRdb retrieved this table from immuneACCESS and kept in-frame rearrangements only. Not all clones are present; in checked studies, unresolved V genes account for under half, and no reason is known for the remainder. The sample data list 55,000 to 75,000 clones, and about 90% of these were observed just once. In total, the top ten clones hold 3% to 4% of the sample. The sequences come from CD4+ or CD8+ T cells sorted from blood, collected in a trial of the OX40 agonist ivuxolimab. These receptors came from an adult with an advanced solid tumor such as melanoma, head and neck, liver or kidney cancer.

The chain is built from TRBV19 and TRBJ2-2, with a tentative D call TRBD1 (6 bases). Trimming stripped 3 bases from V and 5 bases from J, with 13 bases between. The CDR3 runs 15 residues. Germline CDR1 and CDR2: LNHDA and SQIVND (reference sequence). The CDR3 sequence: CASSISQGRTGELFF. The CDR3 DNA follows: TGTGCCAGTAGTATCTCACAGGGAAGGACCGGGGAGCTGTTTTTT.

The chain links TRBV7-2 to TRBJ1-2; TRBD1 is a possible D gene (5 bases). The CDR3 sequence is 13 residues long. CDR1 and CDR2 from the germline V gene are SGHTA and FQGNSA. Trimming stripped 0 bases from V and 6 bases from J, with 8 bases between. CDR3 region: CASSLAGANGYTF. In nucleotides, the CDR3 is TGTGCCAGCAGCTTAGCAGGGGCAAATGGCTACACCTTC.

The chain recombines TRBV28 with TRBJ2-3; 11 nucleotides line up with TRBD1. The ends lost 6 bases at V and 4 bases at J; junction bases unmatched: 6. From germline, CDR1 is MDHEN and CDR2 SYDVKM. This CDR3 spans 15 amino acids. The CDR3 spells CASSSGQGAADTQYF. CDR3 nucleotides: TGTGCCAGCAGCTCAGGACAGGGGGCTGCAGATACGCAGTATTTT.

This chain links TRBV28 with TRBJ2-7; a weak D match, TRBD1 (8 bases). The V end lost 4 bases, the J end lost 5 bases, and 18 bases lay between the germline ends. This CDR3 is built from 15 residues. CDR1 MDHEN and CDR2 SYDVKM come from the germline V gene. The CDR3 region has the DNA TGTGCCAGCAGTTCCCCGCCCACAGGGGGGGACGAGCAGTACTTC. It yields the protein CASSSPPTGGDEQYF.

The chain employs TRBV11-2 and TRBJ2-1; 14 positions agree with TRBD2. Trimming took 5 bases from V and 6 from J; bases not matched to a gene: 3. Germline-derived CDR1 and CDR2 are SGHAT and FQNNGV. The CDR3 is made up of 15 amino acids. This CDR3 reads CASSIGLAGGNEQFF. The CDR3 DNA reads as TGTGCCAGCAGCATAGGACTAGCGGGAGGCAATGAGCAGTTCTTC.

This chain links TRBV7-3 with TRBJ2-1; TRBD1 might be the D (5 bases). The CDR3 loop spans 15 amino acids. Looked up from germline, CDR1 is SGHTA and CDR2 is FQGTGA. V shed 3 bases and J shed 0 bases, with 9 bases lying between them. CDR3 bases: TGTGCCAGCAGCTTCGGACATAACTCCTACAATGAGCAGTTCTTC. Translated: CASSFGHNSYNEQFF.

The V gene is TRBV7-8, the J gene TRBJ2-7; 7 bases match TRBD1. The CDR3 runs to 16 residues. Germline lookup yields CDR1 SGHVS and CDR2 FQNEAQ. V dropped 0 bases and J dropped 2; count of bases not matched to a gene: 7. The CDR3 DNA follows: TGTGCCAGCAGCTTAGCGAGGGGCCAGGGGGCCTACGAGCAGTACTTC. Amino acids: CASSLARGQGAYEQYF. The full variable domain, with the rest looked up from reference TRBV7-8 and TRBJ2-7, is GAGVSQSPRYKVAKRGQDVALRCDPISGHVSLFWYQQALGQGPEFLTYFQNEAQLDKSGLPSDRFFAERPEGSVSTLKIQRTQQEDSAVYLCASSLARGQGAYEQYFGPGTRLTVT.

The chain joins TRBV6-5 to TRBJ2-2; D gene ambiguous. Trimming took off 7 bases at V and 6 bases at J, with 12 bases between the two ends. Germline V gene data show CDR1 as MNHEY and CDR2 as SVGAGI. The CDR3 covers 13 residues. The CDR3 DNA reads as TGTGCCAGCAACCCCACGGGCCCCGGGGAGCTGTTTTTT. This sequence encodes CASNPTGPGELFF.

The rearrangement joins TRBV7-9 to TRBJ2-3, with 7 bases identical to TRBD2. V was clipped by 0 bases and J by 0 bases; unmatched bases: 9. The germline gives CDR1 SEHNR, CDR2 FQNEAQ (reference sequence). The CDR3 is 18 residues long. The CDR3 coding sequence is TGTGCCAGCAGCTTAGCGCGTTTCCCGGGAGGAAGCACAGATACGCAGTATTTT. It encodes CASSLARFPGGSTDTQYF.

The chain joins TRBV5-6 to TRBJ1-2; 11 positions match TRBD1. Germline V gene sequence: CDR1 SGHDT, CDR2 YYEEEE. V lost 3 bases and J lost 3; bases outside the gene matches: 4. The CDR3 loop spans 15 amino acids. CDR3 sequence (DNA): TGTGCCAGCAGCTGGACAGGGGGCCTCCACTATGGCTACACCTTC. Translated, it gives CASSWTGGLHYGYTF.

This clone was seen a few times. The chain couples TRBV28 to TRBJ1-5; TRBD1 might be the D (6 bases). The germline CDR1 and CDR2 sequences are MDHEN and SYDVKM. CDR3 length: 13 amino acids. Trimming took 6 bases from V and 5 from J, leaving 11 bases between them. The CDR3 sequence: CASSGQYYQPQHF. The DNA of the CDR3 is TGTGCCAGCAGCGGACAGTACTATCAGCCCCAGCATTTT.

This rearrangement joins TRBV7-8 to TRBJ1-1; D remains ambiguous. The CDR3 consists of 13 residues. Germline V lookup: CDR1 SGHVS, CDR2 FQNEAQ. Trimming took 0 bases from V and 0 from J, leaving 2 bases between them. CDR3 bases: TGTGCCAGCAGCTTAGCGCTGAACACTGAAGCTTTCTTT. It yields the protein CASSLALNTEAFF. The entire variable domain, with the rest obtained from reference TRBV7-8 and TRBJ1-1, is as follows: GAGVSQSPRYKVAKRGQDVALRCDPISGHVSLFWYQQALGQGPEFLTYFQNEAQLDKSGLPSDRFFAERPEGSVSTLKIQRTQQEDSAVYLCASSLALNTEAFFGQGTRLTVV.

The DNA of the CDR3 is TGTGCCAGCAGTTACTCGTCGGGAAGCGAGCAGTACTTC. Residues: CASSYSSGSEQYF. This chain joins TRBV6-6 and TRBJ2-7; D may be TRBD2 (5 bases). Germline assignment: CDR1 MNHNY and CDR2 SVGAGI (reference sequence). The CDR3 has 13 residues. V gave up 0 bases and J gave up 6 bases, with 9 bases separating them.

This chain connects TRBV19 to TRBJ1-1, with D tentatively TRBD1 (6 bases). This CDR3 comprises 15 residues. CDR1 LNHDA and CDR2 SQIVND come from the germline V gene (reference sequence). Trimming removed 3 bases at V and 1 base at J, with 12 bases between. The CDR3 sequence: CASSIWVQGNTEAFF. CDR3 nucleotide sequence: TGTGCCAGTAGTATCTGGGTACAGGGGAACACTGAAGCTTTCTTT.

The chain employs TRBV5-6 and TRBJ1-2; D is possibly TRBD1 (6 bases). V shed 0 bases and J shed 0 bases, with 9 bases lying between them. Per the germline V gene, CDR1 is SGHDT and CDR2 is YYEEEE. The CDR3 is 15 residues long. The CDR3 coding sequence is TGTGCCAGCAGCTTGGGGACAGCCTCTAACTATGGCTACACCTTC. Translating it yields CASSLGTASNYGYTF.

The V call is TRBV19, the J call TRBJ2-1; D unresolved. V was pared by 6 bases and J by 0 bases, with 0 bases between. The CDR3 is 11 amino acids. The germline gives CDR1 LNHDA, CDR2 SQIVND (reference sequence). CDR3 nucleotide sequence: TGTGCCAGTAGCTCCTACAATGAGCAGTTCTTC. It is translated as CASSSYNEQFF.